This T cell receptor beta chain was observed in a study of identical twins. Study-wide findings and caveats: Whereas memory repertoires showed no such difference, abundant cord blood beta clonotypes carried fewer insertions.

The junction had 10 bases not matched to a gene; V was cut back by 3 bases and J by 7 bases. CDR1 LGHDT and CDR2 YNNKEL come from the germline V gene (reference sequence). CDR3 length: 17 amino acids. TCRdb re-derived calls from the 5' RACE reads in MiXCR, one entry per CDR3 protein. The sample contains about 530,000 distinct CDR3 sequences, about a fifth of which appear only once. This clonotype was detected ten times or more. Its antigen is still unknown. These data also formed part of another study, on yellow fever vaccine responses in identical twins.

The sample was CD4+ T cells sorted from blood. The clonotype originates from a woman under 30 in good health. J is TRBJ2-1 and V is TRBV3-1; 12 bases fit TRBD2. Here the CDR3 reads CASSHRTSGIAANEQFF. The CDR3 nucleotides read TGTGCCAGCAGCCACAGGACTAGCGGGATTGCTGCTAATGAGCAGTTCTTC.